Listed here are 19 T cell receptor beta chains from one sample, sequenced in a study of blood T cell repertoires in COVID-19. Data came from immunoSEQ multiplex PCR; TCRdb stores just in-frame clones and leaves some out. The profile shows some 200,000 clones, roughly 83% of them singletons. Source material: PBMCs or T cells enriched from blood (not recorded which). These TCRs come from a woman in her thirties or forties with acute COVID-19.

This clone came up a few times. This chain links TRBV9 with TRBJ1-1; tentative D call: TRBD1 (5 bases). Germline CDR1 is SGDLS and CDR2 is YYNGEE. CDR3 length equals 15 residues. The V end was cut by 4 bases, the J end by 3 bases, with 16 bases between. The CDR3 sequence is CASSPWGGVDTEAFF. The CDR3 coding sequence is TGTGCCAGCAGCCCCTGGGGAGGGGTGGACACTGAAGCTTTCTTT.

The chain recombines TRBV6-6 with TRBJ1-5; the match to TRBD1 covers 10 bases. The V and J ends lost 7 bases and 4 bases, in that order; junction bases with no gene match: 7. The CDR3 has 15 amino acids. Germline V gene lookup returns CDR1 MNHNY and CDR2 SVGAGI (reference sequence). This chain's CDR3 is CASTQRTGGNQPQHF. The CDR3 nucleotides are TGTGCCAGCACTCAGAGGACAGGGGGGAATCAGCCCCAGCATTTT.

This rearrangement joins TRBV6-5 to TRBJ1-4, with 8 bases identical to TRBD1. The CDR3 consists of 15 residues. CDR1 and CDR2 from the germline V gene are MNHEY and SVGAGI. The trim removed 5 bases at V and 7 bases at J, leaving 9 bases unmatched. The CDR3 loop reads CASSLSGGLGEKLFF. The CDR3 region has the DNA TGTGCCAGCAGTCTTTCAGGGGGCCTGGGTGAAAAACTGTTTTTT.

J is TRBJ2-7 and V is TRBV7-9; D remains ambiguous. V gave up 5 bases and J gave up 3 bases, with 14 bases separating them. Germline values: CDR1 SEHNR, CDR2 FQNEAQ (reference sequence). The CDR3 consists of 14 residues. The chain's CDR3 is CASSPQATDYEQYF. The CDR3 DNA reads TGTGCCAGCAGCCCTCAAGCTACCGACTACGAGCAGTACTTC.

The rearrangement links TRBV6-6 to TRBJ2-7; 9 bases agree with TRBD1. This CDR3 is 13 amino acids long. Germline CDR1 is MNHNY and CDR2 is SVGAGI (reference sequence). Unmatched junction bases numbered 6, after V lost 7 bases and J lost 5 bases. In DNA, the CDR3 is TGTGCCAGCACCTTTGACAGGGGGGACGAGCAGTACTTC. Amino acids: CASTFDRGDEQYF.

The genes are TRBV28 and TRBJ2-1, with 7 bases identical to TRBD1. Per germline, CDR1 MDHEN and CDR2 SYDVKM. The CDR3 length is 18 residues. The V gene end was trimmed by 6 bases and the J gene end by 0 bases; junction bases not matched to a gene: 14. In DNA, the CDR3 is TGTGCCAGCAGCTATCCCCCGGGACAGCAGAGCTCCTACAATGAGCAGTTCTTC. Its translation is CASSYPPGQQSSYNEQFF.

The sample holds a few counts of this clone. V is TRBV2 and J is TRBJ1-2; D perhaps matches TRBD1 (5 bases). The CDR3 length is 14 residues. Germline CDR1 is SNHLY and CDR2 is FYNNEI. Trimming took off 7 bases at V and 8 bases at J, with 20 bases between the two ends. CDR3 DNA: TGTGCCAGCAACCCTCTCTTTGGGGGGGACGGCTACACCTTC. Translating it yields CASNPLFGGDGYTF.

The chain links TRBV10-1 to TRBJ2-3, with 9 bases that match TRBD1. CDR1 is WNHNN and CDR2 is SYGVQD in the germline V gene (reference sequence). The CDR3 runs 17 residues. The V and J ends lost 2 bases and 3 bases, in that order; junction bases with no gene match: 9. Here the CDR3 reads CASSETTGQGTTDTQYF. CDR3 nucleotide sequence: TGCGCCAGCAGTGAGACTACGGGACAGGGAACGACAGATACGCAGTATTTT.

The CDR3 DNA sequence: TGTGCCAGCAGGCCGTTGGGGGGGCCCGATTCACCCCTCCACTTT. Protein sequence: CASRPLGGPDSPLHF. The chain uses TRBV5-5 and TRBJ1-6; maybe TRBD1 (6 bases). Trimming stripped 5 bases from V and 8 bases from J, with 17 bases between. The CDR3 has 15 residues. CDR1 is SGHKS and CDR2 is YYEKEE in the germline V gene (reference sequence).

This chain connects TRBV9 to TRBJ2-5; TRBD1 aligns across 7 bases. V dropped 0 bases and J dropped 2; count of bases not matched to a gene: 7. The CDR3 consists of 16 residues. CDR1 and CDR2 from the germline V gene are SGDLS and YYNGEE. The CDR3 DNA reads TGTGCCAGCAGCGTAGCCTCGACAGGGTCACAAGAGACCCAGTACTTC. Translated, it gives CASSVASTGSQETQYF.

The CDR3 nucleotides are TGTGCCAGCTCTACACCTCTAGCCGAGCCCCAGCATTTT. The encoded protein is CASSTPLAEPQHF. The gene calls are TRBV28 and TRBJ1-5; D uncertain. The CDR3 extends over 13 amino acids. Germline CDR1 is MDHEN and CDR2 is SYDVKM. The V and J ends lost 8 bases and 8 bases respectively, with 16 bases between them.

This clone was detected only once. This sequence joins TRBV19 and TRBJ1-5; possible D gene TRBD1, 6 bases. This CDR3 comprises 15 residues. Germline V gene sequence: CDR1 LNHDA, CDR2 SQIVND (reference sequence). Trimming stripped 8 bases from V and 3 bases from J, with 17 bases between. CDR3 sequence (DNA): TGTGCCAGTGCCCCTGACAGGTTGGCCAATCAGCCCCAGCATTTT. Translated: CASAPDRLANQPQHF. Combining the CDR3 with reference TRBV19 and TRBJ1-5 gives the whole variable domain DGGITQSPKYLFRKEGQNVTLSCEQNLNHDAMYWYRQDPGQGLRLIYYSQIVNDFQKGDIAEGYSVSREKKESFPLTVTSAQKNPTAFYLCASAPDRLANQPQHFGDGTRLSIL.

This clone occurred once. The CDR3 nucleotides are TGTGCCAGCAGTTTCGGACAGGGTAACAATTCACCCCTCCACTTT. Its protein product is CASSFGQGNNSPLHF. This rearrangement joins TRBV6-5 to TRBJ1-6; 8 bases align to TRBD1. Germline values: CDR1 MNHEY, CDR2 SVGAGI. After removal of 4 bases from V and 7 bases from J, the junction contained 6 bases not matched to a gene. The CDR3 runs to 15 residues.

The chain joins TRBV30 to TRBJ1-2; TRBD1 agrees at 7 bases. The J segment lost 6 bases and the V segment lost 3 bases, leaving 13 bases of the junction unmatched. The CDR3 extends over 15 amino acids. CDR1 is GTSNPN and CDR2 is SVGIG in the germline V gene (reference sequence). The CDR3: CAWSQDRWGVDGYTF. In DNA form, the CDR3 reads TGTGCCTGGAGCCAGGACAGGTGGGGGGTCGATGGCTACACCTTC.

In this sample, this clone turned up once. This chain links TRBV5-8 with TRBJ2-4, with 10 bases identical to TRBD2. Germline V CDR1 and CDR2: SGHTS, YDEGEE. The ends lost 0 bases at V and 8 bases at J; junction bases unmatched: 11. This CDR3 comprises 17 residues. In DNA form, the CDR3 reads TGTGCCAGCAGCTTGGTTGGCTCTAGCGGGAGAGAGGACATTCAGTACTTC. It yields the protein CASSLVGSSGREDIQYF.

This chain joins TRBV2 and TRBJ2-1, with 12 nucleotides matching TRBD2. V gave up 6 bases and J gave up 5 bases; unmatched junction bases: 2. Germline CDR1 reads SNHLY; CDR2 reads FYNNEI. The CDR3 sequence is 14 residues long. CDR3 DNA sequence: TGTGCCAGCAGAAGGACTAGCGGGGACAATGAGCAGTTCTTC. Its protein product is CASRRTSGDNEQFF.

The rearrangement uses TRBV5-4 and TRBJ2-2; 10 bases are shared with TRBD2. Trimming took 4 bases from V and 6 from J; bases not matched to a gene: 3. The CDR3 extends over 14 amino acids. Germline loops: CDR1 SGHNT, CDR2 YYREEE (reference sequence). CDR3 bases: TGTGCCAGCAGCGCCAGCGGGAGGGCCGGGGAGCTGTTTTTT. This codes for CASSASGRAGELFF.

The CDR3 sequence is CASSYAGEDYGYTF. The CDR3 nucleotides read TGTGCCAGCAGTTATGCCGGGGAGGACTATGGCTACACCTTC. This rearrangement joins TRBV6-2 or TRBV6-3 to TRBJ1-2; D uncertain. Trimming took off 3 bases at V and 3 bases at J, with 11 bases between the two ends. The CDR3 spans 14 residues. Per the germline V gene, CDR1 is MNHEY and CDR2 is SVGEGT.

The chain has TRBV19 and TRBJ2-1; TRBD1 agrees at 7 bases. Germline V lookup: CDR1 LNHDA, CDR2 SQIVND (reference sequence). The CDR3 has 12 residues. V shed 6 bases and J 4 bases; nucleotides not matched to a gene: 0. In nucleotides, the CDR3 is TGTGCCAGTAGGACAGGGTACAATGAGCAGTTCTTC. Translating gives CASRTGYNEQFF.